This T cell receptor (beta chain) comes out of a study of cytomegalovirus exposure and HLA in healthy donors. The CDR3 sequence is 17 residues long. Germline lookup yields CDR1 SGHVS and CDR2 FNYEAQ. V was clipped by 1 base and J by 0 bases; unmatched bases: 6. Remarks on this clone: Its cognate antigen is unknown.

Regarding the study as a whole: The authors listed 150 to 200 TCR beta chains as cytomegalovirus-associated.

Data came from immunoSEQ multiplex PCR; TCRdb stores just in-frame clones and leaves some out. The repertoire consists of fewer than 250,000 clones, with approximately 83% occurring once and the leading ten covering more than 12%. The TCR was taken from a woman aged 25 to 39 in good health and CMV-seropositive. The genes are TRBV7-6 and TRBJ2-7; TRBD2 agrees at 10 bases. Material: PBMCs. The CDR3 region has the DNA TGTGCCAGCAGCTTAGAAGTCGGACTAGCGGCCTCCTACGAGCAGTACTTC. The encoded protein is CASSLEVGLAASYEQYF.